The present TCR beta chain was sequenced within a study of blood T cells in healthy people across ages. Deletions cut 4 bases from V and 10 bases from J, with 12 bases between. CDR3 length: 12 residues. The germline V gene has CDR1 SGHNT and CDR2 YYREEE (reference sequence). A J-beta primer mix and a sample-barcoded 5' primer were used in a second PCR of about 6 to 12 cycles. TCRdb reanalysed the 5' RACE reads using MiXCR and keeps one entry per CDR3 protein. The repertoire holds roughly 1,800,000 distinct CDR3 sequences, with just under 50% as singletons. The study drew donors from healthy Caucasian individuals in Russia aged roughly 6 to 90. Roughly 10 milliliters of peripheral blood were drawn from each donor. With each sample, at least 5 micrograms of total RNA were extracted. Study-wide points: The CMV status of each donor remained undetermined, and this could have confounded shifts in expanded clonotypes.

With regard to this clonotype: Its target is unknown.

The sample was blood. The chain couples TRBV5-4 to TRBJ2-1, with a possible D match to TRBD1 (6 bases). This clonotype was sampled from a woman between 40 and 50 years old in good health. The CDR3 region is CASSPPTGEQFF. The CDR3 DNA follows: TGTGCCAGCAGCCCGCCTACAGGGGAGCAGTTCTTC.